Shown below are 7 T cell receptor beta chains from a single sample sequenced in a study of T cell repertoires in cytomegalovirus infection. No antigen has been identified for these receptors. TCRdb ran MiXCR on the reads and lists one entry per CDR3 protein. The sample has about 500,000 distinct CDR3 sequences; more than 30% are singletons. Here the sequenced sample was cultured PBMCs, taken from culture after CMV antigen stimulation. The receptor source for this set is a human donor in good health (CMV status not recorded). Some clones in this sample may be carry-over from other donors' samples.

This clonotype was seen more than once but under ten times. V and J are TRBV28 and TRBJ1-1; D may be TRBD1 (6 bases). From germline, CDR1 is MDHEN and CDR2 SYDVKM. The V and J ends lost 2 bases and 1 base respectively, with 11 bases between them. This CDR3 region has 15 residues. The CDR3 bases are TGTGCCAGCAGTTTAGGGGGGCTAGGGAACACTGAAGCTTTCTTT. It codes for CASSLGGLGNTEAFF.

This clonotype was seen a few times. The gene calls are TRBV4-3 and TRBJ2-2, with TRBD2 as a possible D gene (5 bases). Germline CDR1 LGHNA, CDR2 YSLEER. V was trimmed by 3 bases and J by 0 bases, leaving 14 bases between them. This CDR3 comprises 17 residues. Written as DNA, the CDR3 is TGCGCCAGCAGCCAGGACCCCCGAGCGGCGAACACCGGGGAGCTGTTTTTT. Translating it yields CASSQDPRAANTGELFF.

This clonotype was detected many times. V gene TRBV6-5 combines with J gene TRBJ2-1, with TRBD1 matching over 12 bases. CDR3 length: 16 residues. From germline, CDR1 is MNHEY and CDR2 SVGAGI. J gave up 10 bases and V 2 bases, and 9 bases lay outside the gene matches. The CDR3 bases are TGTGCCAGCAGTTACGGTTCTGGGACAGGGGGCGAGGAGCAGTTCTTC. This gives the protein CASSYGSGTGGEEQFF.

This clonotype has a handful of counts. This chain joins TRBV6-2 or TRBV6-3 and TRBJ2-3; 10 positions agree with TRBD2. CDR1 is MNHEY and CDR2 is SVGEGT in the germline V gene. This CDR3 contains 15 residues. The ends lost 5 bases at V and 3 bases at J; junction bases unmatched: 5. This CDR3 reads CASSELAGNTDTQYF. CDR3 sequence (DNA): TGTGCCAGCAGTGAACTAGCGGGAAATACAGATACGCAGTATTTT.

This clonotype was seen a handful of times. The CDR3 is CASSPPTSGPYNEQFF. CDR3 DNA: TGTGCCAGCAGCCCCCCCACTAGCGGGCCTTACAATGAGCAGTTCTTC. This sequence joins TRBV7-9 and TRBJ2-1; 9 nucleotides agree with TRBD2. V gave up 5 bases and J gave up 4 bases; unmatched junction bases: 9. The CDR3 contains 16 residues. Germline lookup yields CDR1 SEHNR and CDR2 FQNEAQ (reference sequence).

The V and J genes are TRBV4-1 and TRBJ2-7; 14 bases agree with TRBD2. With 1 base clipped from V and 1 base from J, the junction kept 6 bases outside the gene matches. Germline CDR1 is MGHRA and CDR2 is YSYEKL. CDR3 length: 18 amino acids. The chain's CDR3 is CASSQAPWTSGRSYEQYV. As DNA, the CDR3 is TGCGCCAGCAGCCAAGCCCCCTGGACTAGCGGGAGGTCCTACGAGCAGTACGTC.

The genes are TRBV20-1 and TRBJ2-7; TRBD2 matches 8 bases. The germline V gene encodes CDR1 DFQATT and CDR2 SNEGSKA (reference sequence). V lost 5 bases, J lost 7 bases, and 4 bases stayed unmatched. CDR3 length: 11 amino acids. The CDR3 is CSASGGQEQYV. CDR3 DNA: TGCAGTGCTTCGGGGGGGCAGGAGCAGTACGTC.